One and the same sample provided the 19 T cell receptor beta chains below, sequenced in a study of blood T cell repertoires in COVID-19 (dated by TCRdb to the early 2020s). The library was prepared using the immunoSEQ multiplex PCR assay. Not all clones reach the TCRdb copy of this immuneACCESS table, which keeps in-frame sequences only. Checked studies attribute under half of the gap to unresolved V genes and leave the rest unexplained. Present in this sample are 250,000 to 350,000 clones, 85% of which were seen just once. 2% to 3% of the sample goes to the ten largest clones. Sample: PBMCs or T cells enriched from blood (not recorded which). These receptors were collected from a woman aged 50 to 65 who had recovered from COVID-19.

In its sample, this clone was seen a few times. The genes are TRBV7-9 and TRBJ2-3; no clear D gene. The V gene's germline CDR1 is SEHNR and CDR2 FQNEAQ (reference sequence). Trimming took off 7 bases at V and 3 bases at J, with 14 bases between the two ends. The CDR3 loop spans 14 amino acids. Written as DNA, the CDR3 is TGTGCCAGCACCCCTACTTCGAGTACAGATACGCAGTATTTT. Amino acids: CASTPTSSTDTQYF.

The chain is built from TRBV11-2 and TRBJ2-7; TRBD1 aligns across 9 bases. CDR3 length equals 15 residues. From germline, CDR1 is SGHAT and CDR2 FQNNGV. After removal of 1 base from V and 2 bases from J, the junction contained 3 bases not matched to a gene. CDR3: CASSLGNRGPYEQYF. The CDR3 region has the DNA TGTGCCAGCAGCTTAGGGAACAGGGGGCCCTACGAGCAGTACTTC.

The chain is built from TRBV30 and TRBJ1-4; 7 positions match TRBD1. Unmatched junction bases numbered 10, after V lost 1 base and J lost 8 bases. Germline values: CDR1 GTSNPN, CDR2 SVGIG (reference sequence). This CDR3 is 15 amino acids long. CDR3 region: CAWSGKTGFVEKLFF. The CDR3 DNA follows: TGTGCCTGGAGTGGCAAGACAGGGTTTGTGGAAAAACTGTTTTTT.

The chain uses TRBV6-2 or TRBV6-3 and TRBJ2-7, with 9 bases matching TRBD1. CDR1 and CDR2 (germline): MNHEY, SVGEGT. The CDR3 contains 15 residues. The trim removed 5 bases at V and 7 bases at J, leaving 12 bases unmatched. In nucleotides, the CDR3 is TGTGCCAGCAGTACAATGGACAGGGGACTGGGGGAGCAGTACTTC. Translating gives CASSTMDRGLGEQYF.

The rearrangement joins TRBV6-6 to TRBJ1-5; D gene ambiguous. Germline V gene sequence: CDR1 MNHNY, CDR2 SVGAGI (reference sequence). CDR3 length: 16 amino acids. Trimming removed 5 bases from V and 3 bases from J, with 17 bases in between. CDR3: CASSLGRTPYNQPQHF. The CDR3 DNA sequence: TGTGCCAGCAGTCTCGGGAGAACCCCTTACAATCAGCCCCAGCATTTT.

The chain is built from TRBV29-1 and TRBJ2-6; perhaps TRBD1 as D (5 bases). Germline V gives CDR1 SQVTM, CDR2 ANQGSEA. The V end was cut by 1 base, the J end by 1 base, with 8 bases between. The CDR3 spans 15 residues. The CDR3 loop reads CSVEGTTSGANVLTF. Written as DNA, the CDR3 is TGCAGCGTTGAAGGGACAACTTCTGGGGCCAACGTCCTGACTTTC.

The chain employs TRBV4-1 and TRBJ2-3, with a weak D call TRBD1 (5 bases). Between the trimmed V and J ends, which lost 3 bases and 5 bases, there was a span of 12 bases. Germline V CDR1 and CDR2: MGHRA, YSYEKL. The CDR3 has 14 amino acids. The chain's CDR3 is CASSHSQGQDTQYF. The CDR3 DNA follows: TGCGCCAGCAGCCATTCGCAGGGTCAAGATACGCAGTATTTT.

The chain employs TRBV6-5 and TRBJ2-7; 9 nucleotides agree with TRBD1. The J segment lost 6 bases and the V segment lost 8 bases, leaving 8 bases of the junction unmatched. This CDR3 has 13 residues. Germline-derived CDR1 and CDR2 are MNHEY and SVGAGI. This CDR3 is CASRQGVGGEQYF. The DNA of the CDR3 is TGTGCCAGCCGACAGGGGGTTGGTGGCGAGCAGTACTTC.

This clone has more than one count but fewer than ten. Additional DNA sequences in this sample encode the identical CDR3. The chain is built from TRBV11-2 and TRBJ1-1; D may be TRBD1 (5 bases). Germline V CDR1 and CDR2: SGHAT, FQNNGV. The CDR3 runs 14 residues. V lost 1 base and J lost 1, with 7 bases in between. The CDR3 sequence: CASSLGGGNTEAFF. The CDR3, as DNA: TGTGCCAGCAGCTTAGGCGGGGGGAACACTGAAGCTTTCTTT.

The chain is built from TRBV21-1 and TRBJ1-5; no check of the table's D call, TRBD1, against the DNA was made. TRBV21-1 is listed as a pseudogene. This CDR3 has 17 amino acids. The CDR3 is CASSDSPDRGFPQPQHF. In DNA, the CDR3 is TGTGCCAGCAGCGACTCCCCGGACAGGGGATTCCCTCAGCCCCAGCATTTT.

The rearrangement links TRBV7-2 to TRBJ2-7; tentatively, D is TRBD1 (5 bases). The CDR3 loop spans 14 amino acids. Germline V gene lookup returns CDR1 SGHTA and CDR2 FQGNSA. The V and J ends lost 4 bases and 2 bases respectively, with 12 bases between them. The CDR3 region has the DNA TGTGCCAGCAGCTCCAGGGTCCTCGCCTACGAGCAGTACTTC. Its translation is CASSSRVLAYEQYF.

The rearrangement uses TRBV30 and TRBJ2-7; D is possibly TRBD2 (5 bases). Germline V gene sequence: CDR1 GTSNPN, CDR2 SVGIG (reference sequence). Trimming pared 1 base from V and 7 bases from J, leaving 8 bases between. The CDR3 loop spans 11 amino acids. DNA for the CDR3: TGTGCCTGGAGTGGATCGGGGGAGCAGTACTTC. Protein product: CAWSGSGEQYF.

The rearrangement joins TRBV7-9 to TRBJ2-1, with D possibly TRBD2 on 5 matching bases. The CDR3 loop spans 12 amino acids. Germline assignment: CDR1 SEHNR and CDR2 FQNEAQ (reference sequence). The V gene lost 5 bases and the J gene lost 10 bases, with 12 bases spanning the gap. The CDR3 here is CASSLVPGEQFF. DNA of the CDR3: TGTGCCAGCAGCCTTGTACCGGGGGAGCAGTTCTTC.

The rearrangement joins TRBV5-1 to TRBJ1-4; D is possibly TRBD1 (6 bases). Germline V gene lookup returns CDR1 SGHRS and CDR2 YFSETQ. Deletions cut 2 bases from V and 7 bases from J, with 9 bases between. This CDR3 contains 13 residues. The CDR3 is CASSLQGTEKLFF. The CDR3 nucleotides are TGCGCCAGCAGCTTACAGGGTACTGAAAAACTGTTTTTT.

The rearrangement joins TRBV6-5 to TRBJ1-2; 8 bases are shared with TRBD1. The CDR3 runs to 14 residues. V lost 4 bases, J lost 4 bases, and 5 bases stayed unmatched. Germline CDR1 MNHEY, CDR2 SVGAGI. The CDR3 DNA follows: TGTGCCAGCAGTTCGCTTACAGGGGGCTATGGCTACACCTTC. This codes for CASSSLTGGYGYTF.

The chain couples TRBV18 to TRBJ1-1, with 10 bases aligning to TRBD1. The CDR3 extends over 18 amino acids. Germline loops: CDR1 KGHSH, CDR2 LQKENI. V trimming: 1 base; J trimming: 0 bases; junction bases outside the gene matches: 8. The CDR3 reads CASSPRRTGGGMNTEAFF. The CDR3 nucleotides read TGTGCCAGCTCACCACGCAGGACAGGGGGTGGTATGAACACTGAAGCTTTCTTT.

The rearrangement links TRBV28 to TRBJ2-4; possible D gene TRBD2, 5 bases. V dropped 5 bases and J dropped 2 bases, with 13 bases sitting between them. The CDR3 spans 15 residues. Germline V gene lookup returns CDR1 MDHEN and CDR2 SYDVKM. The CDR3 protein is CASSDTRVTKNIQYF. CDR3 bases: TGTGCCAGCAGTGATACGAGGGTAACCAAAAACATTCAGTACTTC.

The CDR3 bases are TGTGCAACACGGGACAGGGCCGATACGCAGTATTTT. Amino acid sequence: CATRDRADTQYF. The V call is TRBV24-1, the J call TRBJ2-3; 9 nucleotides line up with TRBD1. Germline lookup yields CDR1 KGHDR and CDR2 SFDVKD. The CDR3 spans 12 residues.

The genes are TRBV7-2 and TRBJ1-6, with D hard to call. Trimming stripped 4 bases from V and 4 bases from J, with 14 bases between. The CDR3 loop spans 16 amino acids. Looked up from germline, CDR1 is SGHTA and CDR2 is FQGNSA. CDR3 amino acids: CASSSSFKRYNSPLHF. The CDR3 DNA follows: TGTGCCAGCAGCTCCTCGTTCAAGAGGTATAATTCACCCCTCCACTTT.